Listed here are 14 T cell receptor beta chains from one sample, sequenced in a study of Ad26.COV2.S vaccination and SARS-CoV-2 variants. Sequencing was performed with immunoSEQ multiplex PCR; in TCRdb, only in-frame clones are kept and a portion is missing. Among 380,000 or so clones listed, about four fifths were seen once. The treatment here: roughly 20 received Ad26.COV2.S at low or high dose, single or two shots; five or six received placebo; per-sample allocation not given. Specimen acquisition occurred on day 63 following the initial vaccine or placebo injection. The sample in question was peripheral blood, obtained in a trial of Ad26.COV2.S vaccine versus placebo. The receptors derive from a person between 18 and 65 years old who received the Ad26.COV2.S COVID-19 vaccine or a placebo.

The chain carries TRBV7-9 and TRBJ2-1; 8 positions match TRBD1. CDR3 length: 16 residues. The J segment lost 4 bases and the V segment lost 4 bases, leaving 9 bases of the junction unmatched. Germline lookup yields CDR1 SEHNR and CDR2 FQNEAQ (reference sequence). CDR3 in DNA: TGTGCCAGCAGCTCAGATAGGACAGGGAGGTACAATGAGCAGTTCTTC. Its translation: CASSSDRTGRYNEQFF. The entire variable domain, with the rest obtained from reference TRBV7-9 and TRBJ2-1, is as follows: DTGVSQNPRHKITKRGQNVTFRCDPISEHNRLYWYRQTLGQGPEFLTYFQNEAQLEKSRLLSDRFSAERPKGSFSTLEIQRTEQGDSAMYLCASSSDRTGRYNEQFFGPGTRLTVL.

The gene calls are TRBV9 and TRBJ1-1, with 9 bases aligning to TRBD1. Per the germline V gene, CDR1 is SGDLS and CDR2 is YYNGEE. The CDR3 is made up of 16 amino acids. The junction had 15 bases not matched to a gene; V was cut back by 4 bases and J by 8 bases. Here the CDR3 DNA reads TGTGCCAGCAGCAGGGGACAGGGCCCTGGGATGGGGGAAGCTTTCTTT. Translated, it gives CASSRGQGPGMGEAFF.

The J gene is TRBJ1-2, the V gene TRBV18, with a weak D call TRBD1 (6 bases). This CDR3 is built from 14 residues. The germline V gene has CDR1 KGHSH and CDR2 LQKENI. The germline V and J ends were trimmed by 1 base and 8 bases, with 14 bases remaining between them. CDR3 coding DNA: TGTGCCAGCTCACCACAAACAGGGACGGGAGGCTACACCTTC. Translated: CASSPQTGTGGYTF.

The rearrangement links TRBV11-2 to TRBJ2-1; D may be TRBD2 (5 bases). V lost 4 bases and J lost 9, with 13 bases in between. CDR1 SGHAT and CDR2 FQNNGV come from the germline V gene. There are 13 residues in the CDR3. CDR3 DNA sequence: TGTGCCAGCAGCTCAACCCCCCGGGGTGAGCAGTTCTTC. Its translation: CASSSTPRGEQFF.

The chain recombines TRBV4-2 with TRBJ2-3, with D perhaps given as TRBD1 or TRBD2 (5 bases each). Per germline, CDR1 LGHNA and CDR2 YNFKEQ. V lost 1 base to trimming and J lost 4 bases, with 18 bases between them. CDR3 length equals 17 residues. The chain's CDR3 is CASSQGGQRSRPDTQYF. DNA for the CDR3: TGTGCCAGCAGCCAAGGGGGCCAGCGGAGCCGGCCAGATACGCAGTATTTT.

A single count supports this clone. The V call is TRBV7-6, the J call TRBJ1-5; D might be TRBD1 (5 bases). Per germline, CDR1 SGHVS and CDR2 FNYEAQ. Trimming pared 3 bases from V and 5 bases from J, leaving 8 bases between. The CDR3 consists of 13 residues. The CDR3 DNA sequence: TGTGCCAGCAGCTTTCAGGGAGATCAGCCCCAGCATTTT. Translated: CASSFQGDQPQHF. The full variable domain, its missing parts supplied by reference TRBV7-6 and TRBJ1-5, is GAGVSQSPRYKVTKRGQDVALRCDPISGHVSLYWYRQALGQGPEFLTYFNYEAQQDKSGLPNDRFSAERPEGSISTLTIQRTEQRDSAMYRCASSFQGDQPQHFGDGTRLSIL.

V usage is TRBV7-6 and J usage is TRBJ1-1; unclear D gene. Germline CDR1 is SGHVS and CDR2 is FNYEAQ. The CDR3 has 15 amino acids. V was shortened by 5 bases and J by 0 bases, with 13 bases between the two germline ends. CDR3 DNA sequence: TGTGCCAGCAGCCCCCCATATATTATGAACACTGAAGCTTTCTTT. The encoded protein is CASSPPYIMNTEAFF.

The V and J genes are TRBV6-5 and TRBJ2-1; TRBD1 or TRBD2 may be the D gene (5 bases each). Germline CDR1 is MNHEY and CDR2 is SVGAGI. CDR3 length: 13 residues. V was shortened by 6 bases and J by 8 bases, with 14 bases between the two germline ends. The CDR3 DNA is TGTGCCAGCAGGCCCTCCGGGACGTATGAGCAGTTCTTC. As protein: CASRPSGTYEQFF.

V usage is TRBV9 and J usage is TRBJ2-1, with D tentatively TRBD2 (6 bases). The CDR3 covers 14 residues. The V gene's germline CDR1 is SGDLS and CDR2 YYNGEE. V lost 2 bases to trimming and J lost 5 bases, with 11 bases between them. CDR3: CASSVLAENNEQFF. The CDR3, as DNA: TGTGCCAGCAGCGTTTTAGCGGAAAACAATGAGCAGTTCTTC. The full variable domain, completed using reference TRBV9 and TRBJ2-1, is DSGVTQTPKHLITATGQRVTLRCSPRSGDLSVYWYQQSLDQGLQFLIQYYNGEERAKGNILERFSAQQFPDLHSELNLSSLELGDSALYFCASSVLAENNEQFFGPGTRLTVL.

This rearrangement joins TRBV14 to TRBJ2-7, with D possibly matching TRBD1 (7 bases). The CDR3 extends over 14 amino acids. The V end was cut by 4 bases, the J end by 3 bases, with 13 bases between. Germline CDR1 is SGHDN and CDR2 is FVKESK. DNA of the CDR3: TGTGCCAGCAGCCGGCAGGGGGGAAACTACGAGCAGTACTTC. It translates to CASSRQGGNYEQYF. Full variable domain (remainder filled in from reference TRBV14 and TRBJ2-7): EAGVTQFPSHSVIEKGQTVTLRCDPISGHDNLYWYRRVMGKEIKFLLHFVKESKQDESGMPNNRFLAERTGGTYSTLKVQPAELEDSGVYFCASSRQGGNYEQYFGPGTRLTVT.

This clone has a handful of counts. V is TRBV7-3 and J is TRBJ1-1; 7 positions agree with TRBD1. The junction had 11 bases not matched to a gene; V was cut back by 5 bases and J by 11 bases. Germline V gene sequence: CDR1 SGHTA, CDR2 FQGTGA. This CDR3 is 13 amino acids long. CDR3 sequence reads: CASSVRQGGWAFF. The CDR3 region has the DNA TGTGCCAGCAGCGTCAGACAGGGAGGGTGGGCTTTCTTT.

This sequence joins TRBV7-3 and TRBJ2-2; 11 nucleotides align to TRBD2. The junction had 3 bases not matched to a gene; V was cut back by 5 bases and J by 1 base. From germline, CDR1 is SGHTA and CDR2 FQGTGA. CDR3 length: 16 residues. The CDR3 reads CASSLLAGGNTGELFF. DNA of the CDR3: TGTGCCAGCAGCCTCCTAGCGGGGGGGAACACCGGGGAGCTGTTTTTT.

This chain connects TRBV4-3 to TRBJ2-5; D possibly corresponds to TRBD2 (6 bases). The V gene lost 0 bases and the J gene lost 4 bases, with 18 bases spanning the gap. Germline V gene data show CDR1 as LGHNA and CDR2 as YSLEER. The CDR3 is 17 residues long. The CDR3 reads CASSQEGFPAGLETQYF. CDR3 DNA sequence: TGCGCCAGCAGCCAAGAGGGTTTCCCGGCGGGGTTAGAGACCCAGTACTTC.

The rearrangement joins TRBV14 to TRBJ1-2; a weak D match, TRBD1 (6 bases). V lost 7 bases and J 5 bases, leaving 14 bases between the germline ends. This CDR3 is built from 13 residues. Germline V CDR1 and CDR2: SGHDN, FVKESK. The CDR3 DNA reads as TGTGCCAGCACCCGAGGGGGTGGGTATGGCTACACCTTC. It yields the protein CASTRGGGYGYTF.